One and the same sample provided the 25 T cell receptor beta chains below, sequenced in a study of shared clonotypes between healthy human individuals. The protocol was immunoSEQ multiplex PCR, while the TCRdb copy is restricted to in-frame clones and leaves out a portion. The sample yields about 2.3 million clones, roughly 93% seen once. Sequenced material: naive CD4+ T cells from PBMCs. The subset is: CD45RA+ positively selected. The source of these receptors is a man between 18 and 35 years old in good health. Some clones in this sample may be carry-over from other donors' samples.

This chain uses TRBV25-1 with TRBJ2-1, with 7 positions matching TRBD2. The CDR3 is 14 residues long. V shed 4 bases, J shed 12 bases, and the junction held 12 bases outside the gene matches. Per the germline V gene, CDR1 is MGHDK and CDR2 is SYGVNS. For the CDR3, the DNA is TGTGCCAGCAGTGGTACCGGGGACTACCGGCGGCAGTTCTTC. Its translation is CASSGTGDYRRQFF. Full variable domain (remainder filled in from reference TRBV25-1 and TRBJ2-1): EADIYQTPRYLVIGTGKKITLECSQTMGHDKMYWYQQDPGMELHLIHYSYGVNSTEKGDLSSESTVSRIRTEHFPLTLESARPSHTSQYLCASSGTGDYRRQFFGPGTRLTVL.

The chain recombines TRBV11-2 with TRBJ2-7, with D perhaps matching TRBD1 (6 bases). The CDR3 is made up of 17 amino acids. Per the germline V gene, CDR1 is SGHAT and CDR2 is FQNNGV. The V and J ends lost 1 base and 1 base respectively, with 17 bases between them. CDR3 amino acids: CASSLATGGSWSYEQYF. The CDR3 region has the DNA TGTGCCAGCAGCTTAGCCACTGGGGGCAGTTGGTCCTACGAGCAGTACTTC.

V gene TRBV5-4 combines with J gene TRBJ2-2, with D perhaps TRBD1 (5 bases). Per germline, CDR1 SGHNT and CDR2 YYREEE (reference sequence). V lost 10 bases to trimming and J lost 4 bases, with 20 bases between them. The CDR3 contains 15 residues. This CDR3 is CALGEQGQSTGELFF. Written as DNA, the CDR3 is TGTGCCCTAGGAGAGCAAGGACAATCCACCGGGGAGCTGTTTTTT.

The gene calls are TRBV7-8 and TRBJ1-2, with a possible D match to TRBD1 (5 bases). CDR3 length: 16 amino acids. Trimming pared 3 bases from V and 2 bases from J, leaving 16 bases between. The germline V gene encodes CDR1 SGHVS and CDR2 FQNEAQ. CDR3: CASSLGGRGTNYGYTF. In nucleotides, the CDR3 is TGTGCCAGCAGCTTGGGGGGTAGAGGGACCAACTATGGCTACACCTTC.

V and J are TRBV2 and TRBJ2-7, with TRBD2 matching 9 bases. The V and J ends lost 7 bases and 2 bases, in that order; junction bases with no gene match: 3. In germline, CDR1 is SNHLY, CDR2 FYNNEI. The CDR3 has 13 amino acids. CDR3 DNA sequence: TGTGCCAGCATTAGCGGGAGTACCTACGAGCAGTACTTC. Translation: CASISGSTYEQYF.

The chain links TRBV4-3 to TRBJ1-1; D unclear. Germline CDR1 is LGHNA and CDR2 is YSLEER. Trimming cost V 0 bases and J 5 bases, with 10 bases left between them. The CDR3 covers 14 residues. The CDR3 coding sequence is TGCGCCAGCAGCCAAGATTGGACGAGGACTGAAGCTTTCTTT. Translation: CASSQDWTRTEAFF.

The CDR3 reads CASSSSQRTVSYEQYF. The CDR3, as DNA: TGTGCCAGCAGCTCAAGCCAAAGGACTGTCTCCTACGAGCAGTACTTC. The gene calls are TRBV7-9 and TRBJ2-7, with D possibly being TRBD2 (5 bases). There are 16 residues in the CDR3. The V gene lost 4 bases and the J gene lost 0 bases, with 16 bases spanning the gap. Germline CDR1 and CDR2: SEHNR and FQNEAQ (reference sequence).

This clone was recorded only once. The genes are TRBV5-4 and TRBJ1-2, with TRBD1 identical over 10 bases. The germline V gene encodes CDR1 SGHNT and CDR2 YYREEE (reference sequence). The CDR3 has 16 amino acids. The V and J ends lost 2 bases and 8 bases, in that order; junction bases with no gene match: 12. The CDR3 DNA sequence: TGTGCCAGCAGCTTACCCACCGCAGGACAGGGGGGAGGCTACACCTTC. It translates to CASSLPTAGQGGGYTF.

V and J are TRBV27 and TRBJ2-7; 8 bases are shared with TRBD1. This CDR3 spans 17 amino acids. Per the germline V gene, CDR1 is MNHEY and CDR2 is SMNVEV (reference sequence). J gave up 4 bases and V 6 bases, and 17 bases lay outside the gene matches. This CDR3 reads CASSPYPSWQGAYEQYF. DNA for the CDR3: TGTGCCAGCAGCCCATACCCCTCGTGGCAGGGGGCTTACGAGCAGTACTTC.

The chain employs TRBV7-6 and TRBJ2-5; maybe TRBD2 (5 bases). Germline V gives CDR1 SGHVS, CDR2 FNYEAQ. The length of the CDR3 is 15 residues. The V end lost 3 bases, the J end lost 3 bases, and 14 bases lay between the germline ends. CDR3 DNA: TGTGCCAGCAGCTTCGGAGGTTGGATGGAAGAGACCCAGTACTTC. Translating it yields CASSFGGWMEETQYF. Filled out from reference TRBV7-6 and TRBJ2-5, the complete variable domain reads GAGVSQSPRYKVTKRGQDVALRCDPISGHVSLYWYRQALGQGPEFLTYFNYEAQQDKSGLPNDRFSAERPEGSISTLTIQRTEQRDSAMYRCASSFGGWMEETQYFGPGTRLLVL.

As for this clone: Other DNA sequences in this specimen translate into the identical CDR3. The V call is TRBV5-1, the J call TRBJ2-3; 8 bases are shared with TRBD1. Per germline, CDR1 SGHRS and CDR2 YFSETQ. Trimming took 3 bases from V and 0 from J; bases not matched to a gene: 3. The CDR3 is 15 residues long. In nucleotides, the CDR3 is TGCGCCAGCAGCTCGACAGGGGCTAGCACAGATACGCAGTATTTT. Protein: CASSSTGASTDTQYF.

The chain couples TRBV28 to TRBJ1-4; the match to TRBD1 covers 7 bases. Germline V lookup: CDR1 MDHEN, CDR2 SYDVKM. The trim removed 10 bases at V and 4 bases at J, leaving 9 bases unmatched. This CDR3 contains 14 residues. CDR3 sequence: CATRKGQLNEKLFF. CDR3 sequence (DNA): TGTGCCACCAGGAAGGGACAGCTTAATGAAAAACTGTTTTTT.

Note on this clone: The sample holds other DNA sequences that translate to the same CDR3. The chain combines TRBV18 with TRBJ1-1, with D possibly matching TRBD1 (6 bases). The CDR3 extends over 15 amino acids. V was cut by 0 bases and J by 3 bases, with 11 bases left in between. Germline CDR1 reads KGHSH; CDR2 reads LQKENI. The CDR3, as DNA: TGTGCCAGCTCACCACCAGGGGGAGGGGACACTGAAGCTTTCTTT. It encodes CASSPPGGGDTEAFF. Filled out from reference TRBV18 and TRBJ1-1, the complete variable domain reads NAGVMQNPRHLVRRRGQEARLRCSPMKGHSHVYWYRQLPEEGLKFMVYLQKENIIDESGMPKERFSAEFPKEGPSILRIQQVVRGDSAAYFCASSPPGGGDTEAFFGQGTRLTVV.

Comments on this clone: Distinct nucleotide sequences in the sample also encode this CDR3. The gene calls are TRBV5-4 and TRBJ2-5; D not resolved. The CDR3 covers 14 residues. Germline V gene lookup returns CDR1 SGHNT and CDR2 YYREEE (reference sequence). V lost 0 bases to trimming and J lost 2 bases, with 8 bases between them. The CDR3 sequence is CASSLARGQETQYF. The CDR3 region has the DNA TGTGCCAGCAGCTTGGCCCGTGGTCAAGAGACCCAGTACTTC.

CDR3 region: CATKQETQYF. The DNA of the CDR3 is TGTGCCACTAAACAAGAGACCCAGTACTTC. This chain uses TRBV19 with TRBJ2-5; D is unresolved. The CDR3 spans 10 residues. Germline CDR1 reads LNHDA; CDR2 reads SQIVND (reference sequence). Trimming left V 10 bases short and J 2 bases short, with 5 bases between.

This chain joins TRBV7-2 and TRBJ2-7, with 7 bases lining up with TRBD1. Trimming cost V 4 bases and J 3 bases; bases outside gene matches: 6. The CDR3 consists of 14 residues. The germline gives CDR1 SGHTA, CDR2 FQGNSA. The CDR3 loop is CASSSTGSFYEQYF. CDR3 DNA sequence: TGTGCCAGCAGCTCGACAGGGAGTTTCTACGAGCAGTACTTC.

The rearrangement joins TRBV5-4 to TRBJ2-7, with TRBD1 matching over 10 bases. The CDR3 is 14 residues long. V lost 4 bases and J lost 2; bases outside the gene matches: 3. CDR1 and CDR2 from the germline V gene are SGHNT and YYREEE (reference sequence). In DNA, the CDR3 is TGTGCCAGCAGCGTTGGACAGGGGGCCTACGAGCAGTACTTC. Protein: CASSVGQGAYEQYF.

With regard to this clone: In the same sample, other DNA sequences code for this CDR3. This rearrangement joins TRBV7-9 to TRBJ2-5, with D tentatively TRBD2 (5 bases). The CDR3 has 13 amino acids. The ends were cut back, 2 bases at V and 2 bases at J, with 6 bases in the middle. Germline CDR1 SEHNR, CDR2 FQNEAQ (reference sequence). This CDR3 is CASSLPGQETQYF. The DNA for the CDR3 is TGTGCCAGCAGCTTACCGGGACAAGAGACCCAGTACTTC.

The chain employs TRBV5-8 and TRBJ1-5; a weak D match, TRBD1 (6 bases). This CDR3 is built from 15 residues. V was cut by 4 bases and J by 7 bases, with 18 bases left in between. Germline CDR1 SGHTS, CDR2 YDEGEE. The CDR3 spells CASSKAGGTWQPQHF. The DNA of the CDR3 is TGTGCCAGCAGCAAAGCGGGGGGCACTTGGCAGCCCCAGCATTTT.

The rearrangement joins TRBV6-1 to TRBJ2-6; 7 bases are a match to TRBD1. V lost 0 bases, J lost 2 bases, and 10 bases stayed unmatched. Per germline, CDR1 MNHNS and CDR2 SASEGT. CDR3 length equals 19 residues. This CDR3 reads CASSEARLGTAAGANVLTF. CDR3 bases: TGTGCCAGCAGTGAAGCCCGATTAGGGACAGCTGCTGGGGCCAACGTCCTGACTTTC.

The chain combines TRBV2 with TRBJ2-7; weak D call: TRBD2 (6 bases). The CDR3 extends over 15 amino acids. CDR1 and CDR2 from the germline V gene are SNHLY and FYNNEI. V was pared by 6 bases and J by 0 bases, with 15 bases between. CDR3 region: CASSETLASSYEQYF. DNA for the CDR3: TGTGCCAGCAGCGAAACGCTAGCGTCCTCCTACGAGCAGTACTTC.

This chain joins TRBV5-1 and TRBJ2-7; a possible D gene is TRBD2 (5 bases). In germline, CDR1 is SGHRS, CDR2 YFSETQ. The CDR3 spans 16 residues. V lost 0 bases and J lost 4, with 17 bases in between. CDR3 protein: CASSLVSGDPGYEQYF. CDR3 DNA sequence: TGCGCCAGCAGCTTGGTTTCCGGAGATCCGGGATACGAGCAGTACTTC.

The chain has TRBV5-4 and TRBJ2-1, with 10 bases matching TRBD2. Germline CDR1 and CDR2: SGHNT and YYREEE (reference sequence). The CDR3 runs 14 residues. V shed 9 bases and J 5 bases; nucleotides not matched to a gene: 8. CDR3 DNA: TGTGCCACCCTAGCGGGAGCCTTACACAATGAGCAGTTCTTC. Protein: CATLAGALHNEQFF.

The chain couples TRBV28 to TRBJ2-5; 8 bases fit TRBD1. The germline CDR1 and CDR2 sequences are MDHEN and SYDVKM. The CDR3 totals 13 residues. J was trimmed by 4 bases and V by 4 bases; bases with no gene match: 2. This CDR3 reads CASSSGGAETQYF. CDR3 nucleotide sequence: TGTGCCAGCAGTTCAGGGGGCGCAGAGACCCAGTACTTC.

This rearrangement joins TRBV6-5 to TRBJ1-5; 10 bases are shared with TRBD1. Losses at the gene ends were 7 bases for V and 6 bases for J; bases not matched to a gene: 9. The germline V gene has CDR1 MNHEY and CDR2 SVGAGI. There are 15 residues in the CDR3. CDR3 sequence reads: CASKKGQGYSQPQHF. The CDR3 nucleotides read TGTGCCAGCAAAAAGGGACAGGGGTATAGTCAGCCCCAGCATTTT.